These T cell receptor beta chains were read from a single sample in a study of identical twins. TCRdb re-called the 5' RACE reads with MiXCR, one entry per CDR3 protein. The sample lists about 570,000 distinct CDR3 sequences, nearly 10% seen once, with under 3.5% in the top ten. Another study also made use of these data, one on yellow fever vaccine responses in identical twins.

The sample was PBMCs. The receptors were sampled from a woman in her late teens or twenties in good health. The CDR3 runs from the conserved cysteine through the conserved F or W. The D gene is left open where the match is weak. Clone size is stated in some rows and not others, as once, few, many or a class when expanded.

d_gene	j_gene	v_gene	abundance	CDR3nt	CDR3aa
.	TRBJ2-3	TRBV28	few	TGTGCCAGCAGTTTATCGCGGAACACAGATACGCAGTATTTT	CASSLSRNTDTQYF
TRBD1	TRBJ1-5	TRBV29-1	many	TGCAGCGTGATTCAGGGGGCCGGAAGCAATCAGCCCCAGCATTTT	CSVIQGAGSNQPQHF
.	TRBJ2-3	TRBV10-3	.	TGTGCCATCAGTCCGCGGGGCCTCACAGATACGCAGTATTTT	CAISPRGLTDTQYF
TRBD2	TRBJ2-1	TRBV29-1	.	TGCAGCGTTTCTGGTCTAGCGGGAGCCTACAATGAGCAGTTCTTC	CSVSGLAGAYNEQFF
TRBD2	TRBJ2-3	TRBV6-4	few	TGTGCCAGCAGTGTCCTAGCGGGCACATCAGATACGCAGTATTTT	CASSVLAGTSDTQYF
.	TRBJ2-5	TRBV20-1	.	TGCAGTGCTAATGGGGCGGGACCTAACCAAGAGACCCAGTACTTC	CSANGAGPNQETQYF
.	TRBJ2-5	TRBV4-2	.	TGTGCCAGCAGCCAAGTCCTGGGTGTGGCCAACTGGGGCGAGACCCAGTACTTC	CASSQVLGVANWGETQYF
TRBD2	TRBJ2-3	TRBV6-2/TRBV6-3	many	TGTGCCACCCATTGGGCTAGCGGAGATACGCAGTATTTT	CATHWASGDTQYF
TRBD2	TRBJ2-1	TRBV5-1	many	TGCGCCAGCAGCCTCGGACTAGCGGGGGGCTCCAGAGACAATGAGCAGTTCTTC	CASSLGLAGGSRDNEQFF
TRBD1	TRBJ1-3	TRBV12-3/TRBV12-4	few	TGTGCCAGCAGTTTTAGGGACAGTGGAAACACCATATATTTT	CASSFRDSGNTIYF
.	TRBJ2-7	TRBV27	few	TGTGCCAGCAGTTCTCAGGAAACGAACCCCTACGAGCAGTACTTC	CASSSQETNPYEQYF
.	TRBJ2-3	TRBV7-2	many	TGTGCCAGCAGCTCCGCGGGACGGAGCTCCACAGATACGCAGTATTTT	CASSSAGRSSTDTQYF
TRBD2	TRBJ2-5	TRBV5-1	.	TGCGCCAGCAGACGACTAGCGGCCGAAGAGACCCAGTACTTC	CASRRLAAEETQYF
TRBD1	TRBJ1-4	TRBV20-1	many	TGCAGTGGGGCCACAGGGGACCGAAAACTGTTTTTT	CSGATGDRKLFF
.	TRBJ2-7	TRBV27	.	TGTGCCAGCAGTTTATCGAACTCCCACGAGCAGTACTTC	CASSLSNSHEQYF
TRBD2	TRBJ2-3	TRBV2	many	TGTGCCAGCATCGGGACTAGCGGGGGGCCGGGCACAGATACGCAGTATTTT	CASIGTSGGPGTDTQYF
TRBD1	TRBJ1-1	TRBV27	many	TGTGCCACCCGGTCACAGGGGGTGGGCACTGAAGCTTTCTTT	CATRSQGVGTEAFF
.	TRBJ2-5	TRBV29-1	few	TGCAGCGGCCGATCCACATCGGAGACCCAGTACTTC	CSGRSTSETQYF
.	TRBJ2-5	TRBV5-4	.	TGTGCCAGCAGCTTTGGGGACAACCAAGAGACCCAGTACTTC	CASSFGDNQETQYF
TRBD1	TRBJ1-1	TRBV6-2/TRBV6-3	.	TGTGCCAGCAGTTTTCCCCACGACAGGGAGATGAACACTGAAGCTTTCTTT	CASSFPHDREMNTEAFF
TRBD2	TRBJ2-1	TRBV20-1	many	TGCAGTGCTAGCCCGACTAGCGGGAGGGAGGATGAGCAGTTCTTC	CSASPTSGREDEQFF
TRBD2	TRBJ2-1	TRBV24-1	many	TGTGCCACCAGCATTGCTAGCGGGAGGGGGCCTTGGGAGCAGTTCTTC	CATSIASGRGPWEQFF
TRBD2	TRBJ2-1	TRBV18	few	TGTGCCAGCTCACCCTTGGGAGGGGTCTACAATGAGCAGTTCTTC	CASSPLGGVYNEQFF
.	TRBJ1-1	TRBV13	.	TGTGCCAGCAGAGAGAACCGGAACACTGAAGCTTTCTTT	CASRENRNTEAFF
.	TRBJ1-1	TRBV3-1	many	TGTGCCAGCAGCTACAGGGAGGATGAAGCTTTCTTT	CASSYREDEAFF
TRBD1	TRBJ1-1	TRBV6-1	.	TGTGCCAGCAGTACCCAGAGGACAGGGGACACTGAAGCTTTCTTT	CASSTQRTGDTEAFF
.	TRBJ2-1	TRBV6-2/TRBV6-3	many	TGTGCCAGCAGCGATCCGGGGCCCGGAAGCAATGAGCAGTTCTTC	CASSDPGPGSNEQFF
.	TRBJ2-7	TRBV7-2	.	TGTGCCAGCAGCTTAACGCGTGAGGTTGCGACCGCGGGGTACTTC	CASSLTREVATAGYF
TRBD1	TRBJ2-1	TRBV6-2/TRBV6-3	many	TGTGCCAGCCACAGGGGGTCGAGAAATGAGCAGTTCTTC	CASHRGSRNEQFF
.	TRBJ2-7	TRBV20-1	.	TGCAGTGCTAGAGTGGGGGAGGTGCGAAACGAGCAGTACTTC	CSARVGEVRNEQYF
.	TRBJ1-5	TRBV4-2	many	TGTGCCAGCAGCCAAGATAGCGTAATGGGGGGGGATCAGCCCCAGCATTTT	CASSQDSVMGGDQPQHF
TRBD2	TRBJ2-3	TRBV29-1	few	TGCAGTGTGGTGGCTAGCGGGACCGATACGCAGTATTTT	CSVVASGTDTQYF
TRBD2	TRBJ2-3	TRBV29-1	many	TGCAGCGTTGAAAGGACGGGGGGTGATACGCAGTATTTT	CSVERTGGDTQYF
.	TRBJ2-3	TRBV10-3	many	TGTGCCGTCGGGGCACAACCCACAGATACGCAGTATTTT	CAVGAQPTDTQYF
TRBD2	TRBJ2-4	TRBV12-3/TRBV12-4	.	TGTACCATCTGTCACACTAGCGGGGGGGCCGTGAGCAAAAACATTCAGTACTTC	CTICHTSGGAVSKNIQYF
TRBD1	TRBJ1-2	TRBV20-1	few	TGCAGTGCCACAGGGACAGGGGCTAACTATGGCTACACCTTC	CSATGTGANYGYTF
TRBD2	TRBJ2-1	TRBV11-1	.	TGTGCCAGCAGCCTCTCCGTGGTAGCGGGAGGATGGAACTCTTACAATGAGCAGTTCTTC	CASSLSVVAGGWNSYNEQFF
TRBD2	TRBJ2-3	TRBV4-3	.	TGCGCCAGCAGCCAAGGGGGACTAGCGGGAGATACGCAGTATTTT	CASSQGGLAGDTQYF
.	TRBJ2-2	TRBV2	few	TGTGCCAGCAGTGATAGAACCGGGGAGCTGTTTTTT	CASSDRTGELFF
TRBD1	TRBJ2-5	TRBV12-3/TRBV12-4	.	TGTGCCAGCAGCGGAACACAGGGGGCGGTTAGAGAGGCCCAGTACTTC	CASSGTQGAVREAQYF
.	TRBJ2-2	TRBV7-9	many	TGTGCCAGCAGCTTAGAACCACCATGTTTT	CASSLEPPCF